The 27 T cell receptor beta chains in this list originate from one sample, sequenced in a study of Ad26.COV2.S vaccination and SARS-CoV-2 variants. Described treatment: 19 received Ad26.COV2.S at low or high dose, single or two shots; 5 received placebo; per-sample allocation not given. At day 63 after the first vaccine or placebo injection, samples were drawn. Clones were read by immunoSEQ multiplex PCR, and TCRdb kept only the in-frame ones, dropping some. The sample contains around 450,000 clones, 80% to 95% of which appear only once. This material consisted of peripheral blood, taken in a trial of Ad26.COV2.S vaccine versus placebo. The source of these receptors is a person between 18 and 60 years old who received the Ad26.COV2.S COVID-19 vaccine or a placebo.

J is TRBJ2-1 and V is TRBV7-2; 10 bases are a match to TRBD2. J was trimmed by 7 bases and V by 5 bases; bases with no gene match: 8. Germline CDR1 is SGHTA and CDR2 is FQGNSA. The CDR3 totals 15 residues. The CDR3, as DNA: TGTGCCAGCAGCAGCGGGCTAGCGGGAGATAATGAGCAGTTCTTC. It is translated as CASSSGLAGDNEQFF.

This rearrangement joins TRBV2 to TRBJ2-2; D uncertain. Germline lookup yields CDR1 SNHLY and CDR2 FYNNEI. V lost 1 base to trimming and J lost 2 bases, with 8 bases between them. This CDR3 contains 15 residues. CDR3: CASSEVTRNTGELFF. The CDR3 DNA is TGTGCCAGCAGTGAAGTCACAAGAAACACCGGGGAGCTGTTTTTT. Drawing the rest from reference TRBV2 and TRBJ2-2, the complete variable domain is EPEVTQTPSHQVTQMGQEVILRCVPISNHLYFYWYRQILGQKVEFLVSFYNNEISEKSEIFDDQFSVERPDGSNFTLKIRSTKLEDSAMYFCASSEVTRNTGELFFGEGSRLTVL.

This chain links TRBV11-3 with TRBJ2-7; no reliable D call. Germline V gene data show CDR1 as SGHNT and CDR2 as YENEEA. This CDR3 has 12 amino acids. Trimming pared 1 base from V and 6 bases from J, leaving 7 bases between. CDR3 DNA sequence: TGTGCCAGCAGCTTAGCGGACGGCGAGCAGTACTTC. This translates into CASSLADGEQYF.

V usage is TRBV19 and J usage is TRBJ1-6; D is unresolved. CDR1 and CDR2 (germline): LNHDA, SQIVND (reference sequence). This CDR3 has 15 amino acids. Trimming removed 0 bases from V and 3 bases from J, with 6 bases in between. CDR3 region: CASSIDSHYNSPLHF. Here the CDR3 DNA reads TGTGCCAGTAGTATAGACAGCCACTATAATTCACCCCTCCACTTT.

V usage is TRBV18 and J usage is TRBJ2-1; 9 nucleotides match TRBD2. CDR1 is KGHSH and CDR2 is LQKENI in the germline V gene. Losses at the gene ends were 3 bases for V and 7 bases for J; bases not matched to a gene: 10. CDR3 length: 16 amino acids. The CDR3 sequence is CASSPMASGMGNEQFF. The DNA of the CDR3 is TGTGCCAGCTCACCGATGGCTAGCGGGATGGGTAATGAGCAGTTCTTC.

This clone was seen only once. The identical CDR3 is also encoded by other nucleotide sequences in the sample. The J gene is TRBJ2-1, the V gene TRBV9; D is perhaps TRBD1 (5 bases). Trimming left V 3 bases short and J 0 bases short, with 10 bases between. Per germline, CDR1 SGDLS and CDR2 YYNGEE. There are 15 residues in the CDR3. CDR3 residues: CASSATGSSYNEQFF. In DNA, the CDR3 is TGTGCCAGCAGCGCAACAGGTAGCTCCTACAATGAGCAGTTCTTC.

The CDR3 spells CASSLAPGGSGNTIYF. The CDR3 DNA reads TGCGCCAGCAGCTTGGCTCCAGGGGGGTCTGGAAACACCATATATTTT. The rearrangement links TRBV5-1 to TRBJ1-3, with TRBD1 matching 7 bases. Trimming removed 0 bases from V and 1 base from J; junction bases left unmatched: 4. Looked up from germline, CDR1 is SGHRS and CDR2 is YFSETQ. The CDR3 runs 16 residues. Together with reference TRBV5-1 and TRBJ1-3, the CDR3 gives the full variable domain: KAGVTQTPRYLIKTRGQQVTLSCSPISGHRSVSWYQQTPGQGLQFLFEYFSETQRNKGNFPGRFSGRQFSNSRSEMNVSTLELGDSALYLCASSLAPGGSGNTIYFGEGSWLTVV.

The chain employs TRBV7-9 and TRBJ1-3; D perhaps matches TRBD1 (5 bases). The ends were cut back, 4 bases at V and 0 bases at J, with 16 bases in the middle. CDR3 length equals 17 residues. Germline V gene data show CDR1 as SEHNR and CDR2 as FQNEAQ (reference sequence). DNA for the CDR3: TGTGCCAGCAGCTCGCCCGGGACCCTATACTCTGGAAACACCATATATTTT. Translated, it gives CASSSPGTLYSGNTIYF.

This sequence joins TRBV7-2 and TRBJ2-2; perhaps TRBD2 as D (5 bases). Looked up from germline, CDR1 is SGHTA and CDR2 is FQGNSA. Trimming took 1 base from V and 4 from J, leaving 13 bases between them. The CDR3 runs 16 residues. In nucleotides, the CDR3 is TGTGCCAGCAGCTTAGGTCCCATCCGGGGCACCGGGGAGCTGTTTTTT. Translating it yields CASSLGPIRGTGELFF. Looking up the rest from reference TRBV7-2 and TRBJ2-2 gives the full variable domain: GAGVSQSPSNKVTEKGKDVELRCDPISGHTALYWYRQSLGQGLEFLIYFQGNSAPDKSGLPSDRFSAERTGGSVSTLTIQRTQQEDSAVYLCASSLGPIRGTGELFFGEGSRLTVL.

This sequence joins TRBV29-1 and TRBJ2-2; D is perhaps TRBD2 (7 bases). This CDR3 is built from 15 residues. V lost 4 bases to trimming and J lost 2 bases, with 14 bases between them. Germline values: CDR1 SQVTM, CDR2 ANQGSEA. As DNA, the CDR3 is TGCAGCGTTGGAACGGCGGGGGCAAACACCGGGGAGCTGTTTTTT. Its protein is CSVGTAGANTGELFF.

The chain links TRBV7-2 to TRBJ2-7; either TRBD1 or TRBD2 may supply D (5 bases each). Germline loops: CDR1 SGHTA, CDR2 FQGNSA. CDR3 length: 14 residues. V was cut by 3 bases and J by 4 bases, with 13 bases left in between. For the CDR3, the DNA is TGTGCCAGCAGCTTTTTCGGGACCCATTACGAGCAGTACTTC. Protein: CASSFFGTHYEQYF.

This rearrangement joins TRBV11-1 to TRBJ2-2; 7 nucleotides line up with TRBD1. The J segment lost 5 bases and the V segment lost 6 bases, leaving 3 bases of the junction unmatched. CDR3 length equals 13 residues. Germline CDR1 reads SGHAT; CDR2 reads FQDESV (reference sequence). The CDR3 DNA is TGTGCCAGCAGACAGGGACAGACCGGGGAGCTGTTTTTT. It encodes CASRQGQTGELFF.

The V and J genes are TRBV29-1 and TRBJ2-1; TRBD2 matches at 7 bases. Losses at the gene ends were 7 bases for V and 4 bases for J; bases not matched to a gene: 22. This CDR3 is 18 amino acids long. Germline V gene sequence: CDR1 SQVTM, CDR2 ANQGSEA. This CDR3 is CSADGGRRSGPAYNEQFF. CDR3 nucleotides: TGCAGCGCCGACGGGGGGAGGCGCTCGGGTCCCGCTTACAATGAGCAGTTCTTC.

This sequence joins TRBV6-7 and TRBJ1-2; 7 nucleotides line up with TRBD1. TRBV6-7 is designated an ORF whose function remains uncertain. The CDR3 loop spans 15 amino acids. V was clipped by 5 bases and J by 2 bases; unmatched bases: 8. Here the CDR3 reads CASSPSKQGNYGYTF. CDR3 nucleotide sequence: TGTGCCAGCAGTCCTTCGAAACAGGGGAACTATGGCTACACCTTC.

V is TRBV7-9 and J is TRBJ2-7, with D unresolved. Per germline, CDR1 SEHNR and CDR2 FQNEAQ (reference sequence). Trimming stripped 1 base from V and 5 bases from J, with 6 bases between. The CDR3 has 12 residues. CDR3 in amino acids: CASSLVVNEQYF. The CDR3 region has the DNA TGTGCCAGCAGCTTAGTGGTCAACGAGCAGTACTTC.

This chain uses TRBV29-1 with TRBJ2-7; D call uncertain. V shed 0 bases and J shed 4 bases, with 7 bases lying between them. Looked up from germline, CDR1 is SQVTM and CDR2 is ANQGSEA. The CDR3 is 12 residues long. CDR3 sequence reads: CSVEEPGYEQYF. The CDR3 nucleotides read TGCAGCGTTGAAGAACCTGGTTACGAGCAGTACTTC.

The rearrangement joins TRBV7-9 to TRBJ2-2; the D is unclear. V was trimmed by 1 base and J by 6 bases, leaving 9 bases between them. The CDR3 consists of 14 residues. Germline loops: CDR1 SEHNR, CDR2 FQNEAQ (reference sequence). CDR3 nucleotides: TGTGCCAGCAGCTTAGACTTTAGTGCCGGGGAGCTGTTTTTT. Amino acid sequence: CASSLDFSAGELFF. Full variable domain (remainder filled in from reference TRBV7-9 and TRBJ2-2): DTGVSQNPRHKITKRGQNVTFRCDPISEHNRLYWYRQTLGQGPEFLTYFQNEAQLEKSRLLSDRFSAERPKGSFSTLEIQRTEQGDSAMYLCASSLDFSAGELFFGEGSRLTVL.

The chain links TRBV7-2 to TRBJ1-1; D uncertain. Trimming shortened V by 1 base and J by 4 bases, and 13 bases separated the two germline ends. CDR1 is SGHTA, CDR2 FQGNSA, per germline. The CDR3 covers 15 residues. CDR3 protein: CASSLVVGGGTEAFF. The CDR3 coding sequence is TGTGCCAGCAGCTTAGTGGTGGGTGGAGGCACTGAAGCTTTCTTT.

This chain uses TRBV6-6 with TRBJ1-4, with D maybe TRBD1 (5 bases). The germline V gene encodes CDR1 MNHNY and CDR2 SVGAGI (reference sequence). The V end lost 7 bases, the J end lost 6 bases, and 18 bases lay between the germline ends. The CDR3 runs 15 residues. Written as DNA, the CDR3 is TGTGCCAGCACCCCGAACAGGAGGGTGGATGAAAAACTGTTTTTT. Translation: CASTPNRRVDEKLFF.

This clone showed up just a few times. This sequence joins TRBV9 and TRBJ2-2; no reliable D call. V shed 6 bases and J shed 7 bases, with 16 bases lying between them. The CDR3 has 14 residues. Germline assignment: CDR1 SGDLS and CDR2 YYNGEE. CDR3 residues: CASNVMESGGELFF. The CDR3 DNA is TGTGCCAGCAATGTGATGGAGAGTGGCGGGGAGCTGTTTTTT.

The chain combines TRBV27 with TRBJ1-1; D ambiguous. The CDR3 has 13 residues. Germline V gene lookup returns CDR1 MNHEY and CDR2 SMNVEV (reference sequence). Trimming took off 3 bases at V and 4 bases at J, with 9 bases between the two ends. The CDR3 reads CASSFGDGTEAFF. For the CDR3, the DNA is TGTGCCAGCAGTTTCGGGGATGGCACTGAAGCTTTCTTT.

This clone was counted a single time. The J gene is TRBJ1-6, the V gene TRBV6-5; no clear D. Trimming cost V 6 bases and J 7 bases, with 10 bases left between them. CDR1 is MNHEY and CDR2 is SVGAGI in the germline V gene. The CDR3 runs 13 residues. CDR3 residues: CASSELRNSPLHF. The CDR3 DNA reads TGTGCCAGCAGCGAGCTCAGGAATTCACCCCTCCACTTT.

The V call is TRBV24-1, the J call TRBJ2-1; D is uncertain. This CDR3 has 13 residues. Germline CDR1 is KGHDR and CDR2 is SFDVKD. Trimming stripped 12 bases from V and 0 bases from J, with 11 bases between. The CDR3 reads CAAASGSYNEQFF. The DNA of the CDR3 is TGTGCCGCGGCTTCTGGCTCCTACAATGAGCAGTTCTTC.

CDR3 sequence reads: CATWTENEQFF. The CDR3 DNA sequence: TGTGCCACCTGGACAGAGAATGAGCAGTTCTTC. The chain is built from TRBV10-3 and TRBJ2-1; D is perhaps TRBD1 (6 bases). Looked up from germline, CDR1 is ENHRY and CDR2 is SYGVKD. V shed 10 bases and J shed 7 bases, with 11 bases lying between them. This CDR3 has 11 residues.

This clone has only a few counts. The rearrangement joins TRBV3-1 (or the pseudogene TRBV3-2) to TRBJ2-1; D is unresolved. V lost 5 bases, J lost 5 bases, and 16 bases lay in between. This CDR3 comprises 15 residues. In germline, CDR1 is LGHDT, CDR2 YNNKEL (reference sequence). This CDR3 reads CASSARAVNDNEQFF. As DNA, the CDR3 is TGTGCCAGCAGCGCCCGGGCCGTAAACGACAATGAGCAGTTCTTC.

This chain links TRBV5-4 with TRBJ1-1, with D unclear. The CDR3 has 16 residues. With 5 bases removed from V and 3 bases from J, the gap between germline ends came to 20 bases. Germline values: CDR1 SGHNT, CDR2 YYREEE (reference sequence). This CDR3 reads CASRHRRRDSYTEAFF. For the CDR3, the DNA is TGTGCCAGCAGACACCGTAGGCGGGATTCGTACACTGAAGCTTTCTTT.

The rearrangement uses TRBV27 and TRBJ1-5; D remains unclear. Trimming removed 5 bases at V and 0 bases at J, with 14 bases between. Germline lookup yields CDR1 MNHEY and CDR2 SMNVEV (reference sequence). This CDR3 spans 16 amino acids. CDR3 nucleotides: TGTGCCAGCAGTAGGATTGGGTGGGGTAGCAATCAGCCCCAGCATTTT. This translates into CASSRIGWGSNQPQHF.